This entry features one T cell receptor beta chain sequence. Antigen specificity is unknown. With 5 bases clipped from V and 5 bases from J, the junction kept 7 bases outside the gene matches. Germline V gives CDR1 SQVTM, CDR2 ANQGSEA. The CDR3 runs to 13 residues. This entry is derived from a study of yellow fever vaccine responses in identical twins. MiXCR, run by TCRdb on the RT-PCR reads, gives a single entry per CDR3 protein. The sample lists approximately 32,000 distinct CDR3 sequences, less than 70% occurring once. General observations from the study: Reported findings indicate that twins' vaccine T cell responses seemed partially convergent, partially personalized.

The rearrangement links TRBV29-1 to TRBJ2-5, with 8 bases matching TRBD1. The TCR was taken from a woman between 18 and 30 years old who received the yellow fever vaccine. Sample: T cells from blood (PBMCs), unsorted or a sorted subset (not recorded which), taken before or after yellow fever vaccination (not recorded which). The chain's CDR3 is CSVNDRGRETQYF. CDR3 in DNA: TGCAGCGTTAATGACAGGGGAAGGGAGACCCAGTACTTC. Supplemented by reference TRBV29-1 and TRBJ2-5, the full variable domain reads SAVISQKPSRDICQRGTSLTIQCQVDSQVTMMFWYRQQPGQSLTLIATANQGSEATYESGFVIDKFPISRPNLTFSTLTVSNMSPEDSSIYLCSVNDRGRETQYFGPGTRLLVL.